This T cell receptor beta chain was captured by sequencing in a study of T cells in Graves' hyperthyroidism and ophthalmopathy (dated 2019 in TCRdb). At the level of the whole study: Peripheral blood was collected at initial diagnosis, before any treatment. To identify TCR V-J signatures that set the groups apart, the researchers used a discovery cohort of about a hundred patients, made up of some 41 with Graves' ophthalmopathy and approximately 57 with stable Graves' hyperthyroidism. Prospective prediction of ophthalmopathy was tested in an independent validation cohort of 18 to 20 hyperthyroidism patients and some 17 patients who later progressed to ophthalmopathy. The approximately 100 discovery patients were randomly divided into training and test sets at a 7:3 ratio. In roughly six Graves' hyperthyroidism patients, the study also compared T-cell repertoires from thyroid tissue with T-cell repertoires from blood. Following sampling, methimazole starting at 30 mg daily was given to hyperthyroidism patients, and high-dose intravenous methylprednisolone was given to ophthalmopathy patients. The paper reports TCR Vbeta CDR3 sequencing of some 140 peripheral blood samples: fewer than 50 ophthalmopathy, fewer than 80 hyperthyroidism and approximately 17 progressor patients.

This clonotype was detected a few times. The antigen this receptor binds is unknown. No base-level quality is on record; no much larger clone is a single base apart. From its cysteine to its phenylalanine, the CDR3 spans 16 amino acids. Solely the CDR3 DNA is kept, with 48 bases framed from the first base. Reading the germline V gene (reference sequence) gives CDR1 DFQATT and CDR2 SNEGSKA. The germline V and J ends show losses of 1 base and 2 bases respectively, and no gene match explains 7 bases of the junction. A patient counted as having stable Graves' hyperthyroidism if no progression to ophthalmopathy occurred over 18 months of follow-up. Hyperthyroidism patients were newly diagnosed, with disease duration under 2 months, and aged 18 to 65 years. Exclusion was applied to patients with uncontrolled infections, other autoimmune diseases, pregnancy or lactation. Diagnoses were based on clinical symptoms, serum thyroxine and TRAb, thyroid ultrasound and orbital computed tomography. Ficoll-Paque density gradient centrifugation was used to isolate PBMCs from around 10 ml of fresh peripheral blood. Trizol reagent was used to extract total RNA, and RNA quality was then checked on an Agilent 2100 Bioanalyzer.

The full study reports these points: Ophthalmopathy was separated from stable hyperthyroidism by a 13 V-J signature model, with approximately 85% sensitivity and about 81% specificity obtained in cross-validation and 80%/75% obtained in testing. Sample size was not statistically predetermined, and investigators were not blinded to group allocation. In validation, the model predicted progression to ophthalmopathy with roughly 66% sensitivity and approximately 74% specificity, a median of 6.5 months before onset. Most expanded thyroid clonotypes (frequency above 0.001) were also detected in blood, suggesting blood repertoires may reflect thyroid immune responses.

TCR beta CDR3 regions were amplified from RNA transcripts. The first round of RT-PCR for the TCR CDR3 was performed with the HTBI primer set and the Qiagen OneStep RT-PCR kit. A second multiplex PCR round built the libraries, followed by size selection and purification. Libraries were sequenced paired-end with 100 bp reads on an Illumina HiSeq2000. The study's own analysis went as follows. SOAPnuke was used to process the raw data, throwing out any read that contained adapters or uncalled bases, had a mean Phred below 15, or lacked an exact constant-primer or identifier match. High-quality paired reads were merged with COPE v1.2.5, and unique nucleotide sequences were defined as clonotypes. MiTCR v1.1 was used to align clonotypes to the IMGT TRBV, TRBD and TRBJ reference segments. Analysis was restricted to V-J combinations with a frequency above 0.0001, which covered roughly 99% of repertoires. A TCS score was defined as the ratio between F50 (clonal expansion) and ExV (chaos), using BLOSUM62-based TCRdist between CDR3 peptides within each V-J. Welch's t-statistics and random forest reduced 500 to 650 V-J features to 10 to 15, which were used in a naive Bayes classifier (R e1071). TCRdb reprocessed the public reads (quality trimming at Q25 with fastp, clone calling with MiXCR) and kept in-frame beta chains. Entries that share a CDR3 protein sequence are merged under the most common genes and DNA. The V and J calls and clone size are TCRdb's, not the authors'. In all, the sample holds 370,000 or so distinct CDR3 sequences, and around 25% of those were seen once. Of the sample, more than 60% falls within the top ten clones.

The sample comprised blood. The receptor was isolated from a man aged 45 to 65 with Graves' hyperthyroidism. The sequence is built from TRBV20-1 and TRBJ2-7; the junction holds 11 bases that match TRBD1. The CDR3 corresponds to CSARGGQGVYAYEQYF. The nucleotide sequence reads as follows: TGCAGTGCTAGAGGGGGACAGGGGGTCTATGCCTACGAGCAGTACTTC.